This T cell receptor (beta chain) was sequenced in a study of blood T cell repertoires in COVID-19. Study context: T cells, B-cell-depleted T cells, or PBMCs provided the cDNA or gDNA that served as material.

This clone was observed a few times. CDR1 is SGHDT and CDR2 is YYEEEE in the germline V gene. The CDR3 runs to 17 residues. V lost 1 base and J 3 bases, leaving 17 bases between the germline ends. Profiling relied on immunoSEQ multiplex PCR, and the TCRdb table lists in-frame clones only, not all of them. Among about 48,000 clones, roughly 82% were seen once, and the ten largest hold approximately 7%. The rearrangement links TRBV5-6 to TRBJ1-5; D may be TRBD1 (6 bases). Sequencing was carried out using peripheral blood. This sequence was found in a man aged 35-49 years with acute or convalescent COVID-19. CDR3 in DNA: TGTGCCAGCAGCTTGAGTGGTGCAGGGGCCATCAATCAGCCCCAGCATTTT. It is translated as CASSLSGAGAINQPQHF.